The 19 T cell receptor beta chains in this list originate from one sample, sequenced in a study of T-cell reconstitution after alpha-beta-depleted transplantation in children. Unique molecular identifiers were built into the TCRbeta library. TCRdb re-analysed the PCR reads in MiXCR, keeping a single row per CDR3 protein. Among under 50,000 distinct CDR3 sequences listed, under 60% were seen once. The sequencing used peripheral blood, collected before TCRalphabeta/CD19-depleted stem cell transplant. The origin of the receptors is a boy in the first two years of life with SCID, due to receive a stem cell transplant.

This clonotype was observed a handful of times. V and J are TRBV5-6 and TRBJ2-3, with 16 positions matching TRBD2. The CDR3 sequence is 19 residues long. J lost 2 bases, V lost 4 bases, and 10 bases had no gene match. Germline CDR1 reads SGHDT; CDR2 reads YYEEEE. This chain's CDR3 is CASSLLPGLAGGNTDTQYF. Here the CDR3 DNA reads TGTGCCAGCAGCCTTCTCCCGGGACTAGCGGGGGGGAACACAGATACGCAGTATTTT.

CDR3 DNA: TGCGCCAGCAGCCAACAGGGCCCTGAAGCTTTCTTT. Translation: CASSQQGPEAFF. This chain uses TRBV4-1 with TRBJ1-1, with D possibly matching TRBD1 (5 bases). CDR1 and CDR2 (germline): MGHRA, YSYEKL. V shed 2 bases and J shed 6 bases, with 7 bases lying between them. The CDR3 extends over 12 amino acids.

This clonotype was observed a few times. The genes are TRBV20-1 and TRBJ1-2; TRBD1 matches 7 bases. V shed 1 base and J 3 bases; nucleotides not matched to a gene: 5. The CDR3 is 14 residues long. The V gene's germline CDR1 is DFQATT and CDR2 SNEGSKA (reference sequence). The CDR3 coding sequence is TGCAGTGCTAGAGTTCCCGGGACAGACTATGGCTACACCTTC. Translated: CSARVPGTDYGYTF.

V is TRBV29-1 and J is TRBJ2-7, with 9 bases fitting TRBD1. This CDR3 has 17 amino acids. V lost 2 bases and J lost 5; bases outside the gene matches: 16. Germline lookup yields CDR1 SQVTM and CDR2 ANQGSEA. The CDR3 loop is CSVETGPPGTGSNEQYF. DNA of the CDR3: TGCAGCGTTGAAACGGGACCACCCGGGACAGGGTCAAACGAGCAGTACTTC.

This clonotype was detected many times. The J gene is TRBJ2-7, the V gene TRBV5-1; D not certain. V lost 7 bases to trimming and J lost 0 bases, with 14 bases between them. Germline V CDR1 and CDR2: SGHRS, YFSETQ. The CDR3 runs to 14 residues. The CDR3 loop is CASQSWTDSYEQYF. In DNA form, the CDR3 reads TGCGCCAGCCAATCTTGGACGGACTCCTACGAGCAGTACTTC.

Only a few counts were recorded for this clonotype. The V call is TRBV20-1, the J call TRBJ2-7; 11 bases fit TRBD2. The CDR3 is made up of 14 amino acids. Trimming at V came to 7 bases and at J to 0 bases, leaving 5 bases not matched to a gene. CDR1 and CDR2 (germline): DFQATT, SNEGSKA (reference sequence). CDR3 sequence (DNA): TGCAGTGTTTACGGGACTAGCGGCTCCTACGAGCAGTACTTC. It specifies CSVYGTSGSYEQYF.

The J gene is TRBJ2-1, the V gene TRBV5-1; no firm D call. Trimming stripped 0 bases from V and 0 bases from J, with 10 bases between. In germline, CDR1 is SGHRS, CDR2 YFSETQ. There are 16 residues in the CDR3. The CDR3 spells CASSLAAASSYNEQFF. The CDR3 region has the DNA TGCGCCAGCAGCTTGGCCGCAGCGAGCTCCTACAATGAGCAGTTCTTC.

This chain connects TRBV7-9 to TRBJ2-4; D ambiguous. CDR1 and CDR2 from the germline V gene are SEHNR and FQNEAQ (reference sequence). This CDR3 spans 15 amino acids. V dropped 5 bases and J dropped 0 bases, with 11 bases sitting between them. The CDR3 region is CASSHTVLAKNIQYF. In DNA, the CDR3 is TGTGCCAGCAGCCACACGGTCCTAGCCAAAAACATTCAGTACTTC.

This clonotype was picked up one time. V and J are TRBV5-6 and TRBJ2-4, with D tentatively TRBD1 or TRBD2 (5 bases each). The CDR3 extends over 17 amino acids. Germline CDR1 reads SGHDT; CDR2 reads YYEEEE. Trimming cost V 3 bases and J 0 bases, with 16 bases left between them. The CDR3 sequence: CASSSPPGHLAKNIQYF. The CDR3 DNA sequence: TGTGCCAGCAGCTCCCCCCCGGGGCATCTAGCCAAAAACATTCAGTACTTC.

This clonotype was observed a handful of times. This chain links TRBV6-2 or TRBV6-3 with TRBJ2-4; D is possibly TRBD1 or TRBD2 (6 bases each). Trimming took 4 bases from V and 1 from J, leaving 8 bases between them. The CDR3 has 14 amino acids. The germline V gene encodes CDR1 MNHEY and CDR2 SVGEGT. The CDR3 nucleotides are TGTGCCAGCAGTTTAGGGGGGGCCAAAAACATTCAGTACTTC. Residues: CASSLGGAKNIQYF.

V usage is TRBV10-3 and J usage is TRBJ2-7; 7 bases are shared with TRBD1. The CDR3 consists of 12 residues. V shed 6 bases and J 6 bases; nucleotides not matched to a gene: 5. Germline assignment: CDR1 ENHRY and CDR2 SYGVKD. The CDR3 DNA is TGTGCCATCAGACGCAACAGGGGCGAGCAGTACTTC. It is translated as CAIRRNRGEQYF.

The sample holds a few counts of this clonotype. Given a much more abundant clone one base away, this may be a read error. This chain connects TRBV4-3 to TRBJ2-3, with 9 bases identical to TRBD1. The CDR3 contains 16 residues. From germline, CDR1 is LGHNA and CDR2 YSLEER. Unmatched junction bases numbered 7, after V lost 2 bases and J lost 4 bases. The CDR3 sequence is CASSQLKGQGADTQYF. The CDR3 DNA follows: TGCGCCAGCAGCCAATTGAAGGGACAGGGAGCAGATACGCAGTATTTT.

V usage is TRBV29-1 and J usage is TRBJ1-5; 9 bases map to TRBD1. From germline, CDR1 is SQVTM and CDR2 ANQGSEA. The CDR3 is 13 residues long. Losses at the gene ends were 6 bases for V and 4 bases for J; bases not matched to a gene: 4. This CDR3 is CSVGQGLNQPQHF. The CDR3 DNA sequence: TGCAGCGTCGGACAGGGGCTAAATCAGCCCCAGCATTTT.

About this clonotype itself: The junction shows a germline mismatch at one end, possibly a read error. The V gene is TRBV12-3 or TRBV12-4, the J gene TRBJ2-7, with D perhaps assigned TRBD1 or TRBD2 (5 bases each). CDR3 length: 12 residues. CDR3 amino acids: CASSPGTYTWDF. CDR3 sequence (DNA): TGTGCCAGCAGCCCGGGGACCTACACTTGGGACTTC.

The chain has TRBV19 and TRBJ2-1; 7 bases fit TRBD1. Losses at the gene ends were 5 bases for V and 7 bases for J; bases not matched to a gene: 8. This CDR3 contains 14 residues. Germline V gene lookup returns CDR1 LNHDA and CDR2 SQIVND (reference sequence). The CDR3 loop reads CASSFGQEWNEQFF. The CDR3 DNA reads TGTGCCAGTAGTTTCGGACAGGAATGGAATGAGCAGTTCTTC.

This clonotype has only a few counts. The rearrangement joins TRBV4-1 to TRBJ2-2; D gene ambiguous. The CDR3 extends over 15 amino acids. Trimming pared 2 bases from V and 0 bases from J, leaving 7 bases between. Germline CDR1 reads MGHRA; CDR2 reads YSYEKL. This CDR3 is CASSQLWPNTGELFF. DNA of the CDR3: TGCGCCAGCAGCCAATTATGGCCGAACACCGGGGAGCTGTTTTTT.

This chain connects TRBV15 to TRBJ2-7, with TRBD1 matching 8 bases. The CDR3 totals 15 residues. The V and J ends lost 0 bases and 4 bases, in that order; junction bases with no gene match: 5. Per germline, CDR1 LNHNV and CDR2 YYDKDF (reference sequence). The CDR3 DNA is TGTGCCACCAGCAGAGATCAGGGGGCTTTATACGAGCAGTACTTC. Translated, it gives CATSRDQGALYEQYF. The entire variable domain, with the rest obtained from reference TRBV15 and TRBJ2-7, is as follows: DAMVIQNPRYQVTQFGKPVTLSCSQTLNHNVMYWYQQKSSQAPKLLFHYYDKDFNNEADTPDNFQSRRPNTSFCFLDIRSPGLGDTAMYLCATSRDQGALYEQYFGPGTRLTVT.

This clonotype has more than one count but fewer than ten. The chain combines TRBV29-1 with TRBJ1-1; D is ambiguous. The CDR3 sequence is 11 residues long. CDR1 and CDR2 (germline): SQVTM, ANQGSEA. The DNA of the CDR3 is TGCGGTTCTGGACTGAACACTGAAGCTTTCTTT. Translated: CGSGLNTEAFF.

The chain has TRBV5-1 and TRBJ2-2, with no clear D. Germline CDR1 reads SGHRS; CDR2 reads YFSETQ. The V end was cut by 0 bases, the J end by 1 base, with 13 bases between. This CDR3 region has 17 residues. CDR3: CASSLGGGSQNTGELFF. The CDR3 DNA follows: TGCGCCAGCAGCTTGGGAGGTGGCTCCCAGAACACCGGGGAGCTGTTTTTT.